The 25 T cell receptor beta chains reported below all come from one sample, sequenced in a study of blood T cells in healthy people across ages. Primers used in a second PCR of roughly 6 to 11 cycles were a sample-barcoded 5' primer and a J-beta primer mix. MiXCR was run by TCRdb on the 5' RACE reads, yielding one entry per CDR3 protein. This sample has 450,000 to 600,000 distinct CDR3 sequences; around a quarter occur once, and the top ten carry approximately 3.5%. These same records also appear under a second study, on T cells of mothers and their children.

The sample taken for sequencing was blood. These receptors came from a boy between 2 and 10 years old in good health.

The rearrangement joins TRBV11-2 to TRBJ2-4, with D perhaps matching TRBD2 (6 bases). The ends were cut back, 5 bases at V and 11 bases at J, with 13 bases in the middle. The CDR3 is made up of 12 amino acids. Per the germline V gene, CDR1 is SGHAT and CDR2 is FQNNGV. The DNA of the CDR3 is TGTGCCAGCAGCGTGGCTGGAGGGGTTCAGTACTTC. Its protein product is CASSVAGGVQYF.

This clonotype appeared a few times. The rearrangement joins TRBV11-2 to TRBJ2-1; a weak D match, TRBD1 (6 bases). The CDR3 is made up of 15 amino acids. CDR1 and CDR2 from the germline V gene are SGHAT and FQNNGV. V shed 1 base and J shed 3 bases, with 10 bases lying between them. This CDR3 reads CASSLAQGNYNEQFF. The CDR3 DNA reads as TGTGCCAGCAGCTTAGCTCAGGGGAACTACAATGAGCAGTTCTTC.

In the case of this clonotype: Mismatch with germline at one junction end may stem from a read error. The V gene is TRBV9, the J gene TRBJ1-3; maybe TRBD1 (6 bases). The germline gives CDR1 SGDLS, CDR2 YYNGEE. The CDR3 runs to 18 residues. This CDR3 reads CASSPRPLDSSSGSTIYF. Here the CDR3 DNA reads TGTGCCAGCAGCCCCCGACCTTTGGACAGTTCCTCTGGAAGCACCATATATTTT.

This clonotype has just a few counts. CDR3 nucleotides: TGTGCCAGTAGTAAGATGTCCTACAATGAGCAGTTCTTC. It codes for CASSKMSYNEQFF. V gene TRBV19 combines with J gene TRBJ2-1; D is ambiguous. V lost 4 bases and J lost 1, with 5 bases in between. The CDR3 is 13 residues long. The germline gives CDR1 LNHDA, CDR2 SQIVND (reference sequence).

The chain joins TRBV7-9 to TRBJ1-2; 7 positions agree with TRBD1. J was trimmed by 6 bases and V by 7 bases; bases with no gene match: 11. Germline V gene lookup returns CDR1 SEHNR and CDR2 FQNEAQ (reference sequence). The CDR3 runs to 14 residues. As DNA, the CDR3 is TGTGCCAGCATAGGGGGCGCGTCTCCGGATGGCTACACCTTC. Its protein product is CASIGGASPDGYTF.

The genes are TRBV11-3 and TRBJ2-1; 8 positions match TRBD1. The J call is uncertain, as TRBJ2-5 better fits the DNA end. Germline V gives CDR1 SGHNT, CDR2 YENEEA. The CDR3 sequence is 13 residues long. CDR3 DNA sequence: TGTGCCAGCAGCTTAACAGGGGGAGCGACCCAGTACTTC. Protein product: CASSLTGGATQYF.

The chain couples TRBV7-2 to TRBJ2-7; 7 nucleotides match TRBD1. TRBJ2-5 explains the end of the DNA better; the J call may be wrong. This CDR3 is 14 amino acids long. Germline loops: CDR1 SGHTA, CDR2 FQGNSA. The CDR3 DNA is TGTGCCAGCAGGGGGGACAGAGGGAAAGAGACCCAGTACTTC. Its translation: CASRGDRGKETQYF.

This clonotype was counted ten times or more. J is TRBJ1-6 and V is TRBV9; maybe TRBD1 (6 bases). The V and J ends lost 0 bases and 7 bases respectively, with 14 bases between them. Germline lookup yields CDR1 SGDLS and CDR2 YYNGEE. The CDR3 totals 16 residues. CDR3 DNA sequence: TGTGCCAGCAGCGTAGGCGGGAGCAGGGGAAATTCACCCCTCCACTTT. Amino acids: CASSVGGSRGNSPLHF.

The gene calls are TRBV6-5 and TRBJ1-2, with 8 bases identical to TRBD1. The germline V gene encodes CDR1 MNHEY and CDR2 SVGAGI. The CDR3 length is 15 residues. With 1 base clipped from V and 6 bases from J, the junction kept 7 bases outside the gene matches. The CDR3 sequence is CASSYFWTGRHGYTF. The DNA for the CDR3 is TGTGCCAGCAGTTACTTTTGGACAGGGCGCCATGGCTACACCTTC.

This clonotype was picked up a small number of times. V usage is TRBV20-1 and J usage is TRBJ1-4; D is ambiguous. Trimming took off 3 bases at V and 6 bases at J, with 5 bases between the two ends. Germline V gene lookup returns CDR1 DFQATT and CDR2 SNEGSKA (reference sequence). The CDR3 runs 11 residues. CDR3 protein: CSASKDEKLFF. The CDR3 nucleotides read TGCAGTGCTAGCAAGGATGAAAAACTGTTTTTT.

A few counts support this clonotype. The DNA for the CDR3 is TGCAGCGTTGAGGGAAGGGCCCCCTACGAGCAGTACTTC. Amino acids: CSVEGRAPYEQYF. The rearrangement links TRBV29-1 to TRBJ2-5; D remains ambiguous. TRBJ2-7 matches the DNA end more closely, so the J call is doubtful. Germline CDR1 SQVTM, CDR2 ANQGSEA. CDR3 length: 13 amino acids.

The chain links TRBV9 to TRBJ1-1, with 7 bases lining up with TRBD1. V shed 2 bases and J 0 bases; nucleotides not matched to a gene: 7. CDR3 length: 16 residues. In germline, CDR1 is SGDLS, CDR2 YYNGEE. CDR3 amino acids: CASSVGTGTVNTEAFF. Here the CDR3 DNA reads TGTGCCAGCAGCGTTGGGACGGGGACAGTGAACACTGAAGCTTTCTTT.

This clonotype was detected only a few times. CDR3 sequence: CASSSPGTNYEQYF. The CDR3 DNA is TGCGCCAGCAGTTCTCCGGGGACTAACTACGAGCAGTACTTC. The V gene is TRBV5-1, the J gene TRBJ2-7; 7 bases align to TRBD2. Germline V gives CDR1 SGHRS, CDR2 YFSETQ. This CDR3 region has 14 residues. Unmatched junction bases numbered 8, after V lost 5 bases and J lost 3 bases.

This clonotype was observed a handful of times. CDR3 sequence reads: CASSGGPGGKLFF. Written as DNA, the CDR3 is TGTGCCAGCAGCGGGGGGCCCGGTGGAAAACTGTTTTTT. The chain joins TRBV6-2 or TRBV6-3 to TRBJ1-4, with a possible D match to TRBD1 (6 bases). This CDR3 comprises 13 residues. V lost 6 bases and J 10 bases, leaving 15 bases between the germline ends. Germline V gene data show CDR1 as MNHEY and CDR2 as SVGEGT.

This clonotype occurred once. V gene TRBV7-3 combines with J gene TRBJ2-5; D is unresolved. Germline values: CDR1 SGHTA, CDR2 FQGTGA. The CDR3 covers 13 residues. V lost 4 bases to trimming and J lost 5 bases, with 11 bases between them. DNA of the CDR3: TGTGCCAGCAGCTCCAACCTCACGGAGACCCAGTACTTC. Amino acid sequence: CASSSNLTETQYF.

This clonotype has more than one count but fewer than ten. The V and J genes are TRBV13 and TRBJ2-5; D is uncertain. TRBJ2-7 explains the end of the DNA better; the J call may be wrong. Germline loops: CDR1 PRHDT, CDR2 FYEKMQ (reference sequence). This CDR3 region has 13 residues. The CDR3 sequence is CASSSSPDYEQYF. As DNA, the CDR3 is TGTGCCAGCAGCTCTTCGCCCGACTACGAGCAGTACTTC.

This clonotype has just a few counts. The V and J genes are TRBV15 and TRBJ1-4; the D is unclear. Germline CDR1 is LNHNV and CDR2 is YYDKDF (reference sequence). This CDR3 spans 15 amino acids. V lost 0 bases to trimming and J lost 7 bases, with 12 bases between them. The CDR3 here is CATSRDGQRGEKLFF. Written as DNA, the CDR3 is TGTGCCACCAGCAGAGACGGTCAACGGGGTGAAAAACTGTTTTTT.

This chain links TRBV29-1 with TRBJ2-5; TRBD2 matches 8 bases. Trimming took 5 bases from V and 7 from J; bases not matched to a gene: 12. This CDR3 is built from 14 residues. CDR1 SQVTM and CDR2 ANQGSEA come from the germline V gene. Here the CDR3 reads CSVSPTAGGATQYF. DNA of the CDR3: TGCAGCGTTTCTCCCACTGCCGGGGGGGCGACCCAGTACTTC.

This rearrangement joins TRBV29-1 to TRBJ1-2, with D possibly TRBD1 on 5 matching bases. The V and J ends lost 3 bases and 8 bases respectively, with 7 bases between them. The germline CDR1 and CDR2 sequences are SQVTM and ANQGSEA. The CDR3 spans 10 residues. CDR3 in DNA: TGCAGCGTTGACGGGGACGGCTACACCTTC. Protein product: CSVDGDGYTF.

The chain combines TRBV20-1 with TRBJ1-2, with D uncertain. Germline V gene data show CDR1 as DFQATT and CDR2 as SNEGSKA (reference sequence). CDR3 size: 13 residues. The V gene lost 1 base and the J gene lost 2 bases, with 8 bases spanning the gap. CDR3 DNA sequence: TGCAGTGCTAGAGTTTACATCAACTATGGCTACACCTTC. Translation: CSARVYINYGYTF.

The chain carries TRBV2 and TRBJ2-1; possible D gene TRBD1, 7 bases. The DNA end favors TRBJ2-5, so the J call may be wrong. The length of the CDR3 is 13 residues. Germline CDR1 and CDR2: SNHLY and FYNNEI. CDR3 bases: TGTGCCAGCGGCGGGACAGTTGGGGAGACCCAGTACTTC. Translating it yields CASGGTVGETQYF.

This clonotype was seen a few times. This chain uses TRBV20-1 with TRBJ2-1; D may be TRBD2 (6 bases). Looked up from germline, CDR1 is DFQATT and CDR2 is SNEGSKA (reference sequence). The CDR3 covers 14 residues. Trimming removed 0 bases from V and 5 bases from J, with 11 bases in between. This CDR3 reads CSARDEWGDNEQFF. CDR3 sequence (DNA): TGCAGTGCTAGAGATGAATGGGGGGACAATGAGCAGTTCTTC.

The chain links TRBV15 to TRBJ1-3; maybe TRBD1 (5 bases). The CDR3 sequence is 17 residues long. The germline gives CDR1 LNHNV, CDR2 YYDKDF (reference sequence). The V gene lost 6 bases and the J gene lost 0 bases, with 18 bases spanning the gap. The DNA for the CDR3 is TGTGCCACCAGGGCGACAGCCACCACCTTCTCTGGAAACACCATATATTTT. It yields the protein CATRATATTFSGNTIYF.

As for this clonotype: This CDR3 is missing its conserved last phenylalanine or tryptophan, likely due to a read error. The CDR3 loop is CASSVARGEAFY. In nucleotides, the CDR3 is TGTGCCAGCAGCGTAGCGCGGGGTGAAGCTTTCTAT. The J gene is TRBJ1-1, the V gene TRBV9; D is unclear. The CDR3 is 12 amino acids. Trimming removed 0 bases at V and 7 bases at J, with 7 bases between. Germline V lookup: CDR1 SGDLS, CDR2 YYNGEE.

This clonotype has only a few counts. The V call is TRBV11-3, the J call TRBJ2-7; 12 nucleotides agree with TRBD1. The CDR3 spans 16 residues. CDR1 SGHNT and CDR2 YENEEA come from the germline V gene. J was trimmed by 0 bases and V by 3 bases; bases with no gene match: 3. CDR3 sequence (DNA): TGTGCCAGCAGCTTGCCGGGACAGGGGGCCTCCTACGAGCAGTACTTC. Encoded protein: CASSLPGQGASYEQYF.